These T cell receptor beta chains were read from a single sample in a study of prognosis after radiotherapy for stage I lung cancer. MiXCR, run by TCRdb on the multiplex PCR reads, gives a single entry per CDR3 protein. This table has roughly 14,000 distinct CDR3 sequences, more than 25% appearing once. The source material was PBMCs, sampled before or after stereotactic body radiation therapy (not recorded which). The receptors were sampled from a donor over 45 with non-small cell lung cancer. Each CDR3 is given with its conserved first and last residue.

cdr3_aa: CASSEAGWSYEQYF
j_call: TRBJ2-7
cdr3_length: 14
v_call: TRBV6-1

cdr3_aa: CASRPNSNTEAFF
j_call: TRBJ1-1
cdr3_length: 13
v_call: TRBV3-1

cdr3_aa: CASSFQGDGSHEQYF
j_call: TRBJ2-7
cdr3_length: 15
v_call: TRBV6-1

cdr3_aa: CATSDPLSETQYF
j_call: TRBJ2-5
cdr3_length: 13
v_call: TRBV24-1

cdr3_aa: CASSRGQGASNYGYTF
j_call: TRBJ1-2
cdr3_length: 16
v_call: TRBV18

cdr3_aa: CSARLRLAGAHSYEQYF
j_call: TRBJ2-7
cdr3_length: 17
v_call: TRBV20-1

cdr3_aa: CASSSGSGLYNDQFF
j_call: TRBJ2-1
cdr3_length: 15
v_call: TRBV10-2

cdr3_aa: CASSEPGSGNTIYF
j_call: TRBJ1-3
cdr3_length: 14
v_call: TRBV25-1

cdr3_aa: CASSQVSRPDTQYF
j_call: TRBJ2-3
cdr3_length: 14
v_call: TRBV3-1

cdr3_aa: CASSLGTGGNNDQFF
j_call: TRBJ2-1
cdr3_length: 15
v_call: TRBV12-3/TRBV12-4

cdr3_aa: CASSQELSGRASSENIQYF
j_call: TRBJ2-4
cdr3_length: 19
v_call: TRBV4-1

cdr3_aa: CATSRGSNEQFF
j_call: TRBJ2-1
cdr3_length: 12
v_call: TRBV15

cdr3_aa: CASSSTANQPQHF
j_call: TRBJ1-5
cdr3_length: 13
v_call: TRBV6-4

cdr3_aa: CASSQWTYGYTF
j_call: TRBJ1-2
cdr3_length: 12
v_call: TRBV3-2

cdr3_aa: CASSLIWPGLSDNSHIHF
j_call: TRBJ1-6
cdr3_length: 18
v_call: TRBV12-3/TRBV12-4

cdr3_aa: CASSGLAHLDTQCF
j_call: TRBJ2-3
cdr3_length: 14
v_call: TRBV2

cdr3_aa: CASRRQGNEQFF
j_call: TRBJ2-1
cdr3_length: 12
v_call: TRBV2

cdr3_aa: CASSYSDTEAFF
j_call: TRBJ1-1
cdr3_length: 12
v_call: TRBV6-2/TRBV6-3

cdr3_aa: CASMKGAAMNTEAFF
j_call: TRBJ1-1
cdr3_length: 15
v_call: TRBV28

cdr3_aa: CASSRRGDQETQYF
j_call: TRBJ2-5
cdr3_length: 14
v_call: TRBV5-5

cdr3_aa: CASSYRGQGSDTQYF
j_call: TRBJ2-3
cdr3_length: 15
v_call: TRBV6-5

cdr3_aa: CASGESVAGHNEQFF
j_call: TRBJ2-1
cdr3_length: 15
v_call: TRBV2

cdr3_aa: CASSIDRGRGEAFF
j_call: TRBJ1-1
cdr3_length: 14
v_call: TRBV19

cdr3_aa: CSASRTDTQYF
j_call: TRBJ2-3
cdr3_length: 11
v_call: TRBV20-1

cdr3_aa: CASSQESNSPLHF
j_call: TRBJ1-6
cdr3_length: 13
v_call: TRBV3-1

cdr3_aa: CASSRQGRAGELFF
j_call: TRBJ2-2
cdr3_length: 14
v_call: TRBV5-1

cdr3_aa: CSARASGSGRTDTQYF
j_call: TRBJ2-3
cdr3_length: 16
v_call: TRBV20-1

cdr3_aa: CASSQQGYEQYF
j_call: TRBJ2-7
cdr3_length: 12
v_call: TRBV19

cdr3_aa: CASRERTSSNEQFF
j_call: TRBJ2-1
cdr3_length: 14
v_call: TRBV5-1

cdr3_aa: CVVRDNYNDQFF
j_call: .
cdr3_length: 12
v_call: TRBV6-1

cdr3_aa: CASSPAGQGDTEAFF
j_call: TRBJ1-1
cdr3_length: 15
v_call: TRBV7-7

cdr3_aa: CASASGGNEQFF
j_call: TRBJ2-1
cdr3_length: 12
v_call: TRBV3-1

cdr3_aa: CSAIFRSTGELFF
j_call: TRBJ2-2
cdr3_length: 13
v_call: TRBV20-1

cdr3_aa: CASRVGARSNQPQHF
j_call: TRBJ1-5
cdr3_length: 15
v_call: TRBV6-1

cdr3_aa: CAIKTVSTEAFF
j_call: TRBJ1-1
cdr3_length: 12
v_call: TRBV10-3

cdr3_aa: CAIRRGSGQPQHF
j_call: TRBJ1-5
cdr3_length: 13
v_call: TRBV10-3

cdr3_aa: CSAGTSPHGGEQFF
j_call: TRBJ2-1
cdr3_length: 14
v_call: TRBV20-1

cdr3_aa: CASNLCGKETQYF
j_call: TRBJ2-5
cdr3_length: 13
v_call: TRBV12-3/TRBV12-4

cdr3_aa: CVSSLEACSSYEQYF
j_call: TRBJ2-7
cdr3_length: 15
v_call: TRBV4-2

cdr3_aa: CASTPRDSSTDTQYF
j_call: TRBJ2-3
cdr3_length: 15
v_call: TRBV5-4

cdr3_aa: CASSVLGGPGNTIYF
j_call: TRBJ1-3
cdr3_length: 15
v_call: TRBV9

cdr3_aa: CSAPAGLAGGPGNEQFF
j_call: TRBJ2-1
cdr3_length: 17
v_call: TRBV20-1

cdr3_aa: CASSSGYGNTEAFF
j_call: TRBJ1-1
cdr3_length: 14
v_call: TRBV7-2

cdr3_aa: CAWSESDTSYNERFF
j_call: TRBJ2-1
cdr3_length: 15
v_call: TRBV30

cdr3_aa: CASSYSIQRETVYNEQFF
j_call: TRBJ2-1
cdr3_length: 18
v_call: TRBV6-6